The 5 T cell receptor beta chains reported below all come from one sample, sequenced in a study of OX40 agonist ivuxolimab in advanced cancers. Libraries came from the immunoSEQ multiplex PCR assay. As stored in TCRdb, this immuneACCESS dataset retains in-frame rearrangements with V and J assigned. A fraction of the clones does not appear; measured against another copy, unresolved V genes explain less than half of the discrepancy, and the remainder lacks a known reason. The sample records roughly 60,000 clones, approximately 90% of which are singletons. The ten largest make up 0.35% to 0.55% of the sample. Sequencing used CD4+ or CD8+ T cells sorted from blood, obtained in a trial of the OX40 agonist ivuxolimab. The receptors come from an adult with an advanced solid tumor such as melanoma, head and neck, liver or kidney cancer.

This clone appeared a few times. The chain links TRBV6-6 to TRBJ1-1; the match to TRBD1 covers 9 bases. Per the germline V gene, CDR1 is MNHNY and CDR2 is SVGAGI (reference sequence). The CDR3 spans 13 residues. The V gene end was trimmed by 4 bases and the J gene end by 5 bases; junction bases not matched to a gene: 2. The CDR3 loop is CASSWDRETEAFF. CDR3 nucleotide sequence: TGTGCCAGCAGTTGGGACAGGGAAACTGAAGCTTTCTTT.

The chain combines TRBV28 with TRBJ2-7, with D unclear. Trimming stripped 6 bases from V and 4 bases from J, with 13 bases between. Germline CDR1 and CDR2: MDHEN and SYDVKM. The CDR3 consists of 13 residues. CDR3 nucleotide sequence: TGTGCCAGCAGCCCCAGGAATCGGTACGAGCAGTACTTC. This sequence encodes CASSPRNRYEQYF.

This rearrangement joins TRBV12-5 to TRBJ2-3; TRBD2 might be the D (7 bases). This CDR3 contains 14 residues. V lost 6 bases, J lost 3 bases, and 13 bases lay in between. The germline gives CDR1 LGHNT, CDR2 FRNRAP. In DNA form, the CDR3 reads TGTGCTAGTGGACGAGGGGGGGAAACAGATACGCAGTATTTT. It translates to CASGRGGETDTQYF.

The chain joins TRBV5-1 to TRBJ2-7, with a weak D call TRBD2 (5 bases). Germline lookup yields CDR1 SGHRS and CDR2 YFSETQ. The V gene lost 1 base and the J gene lost 1 base, with 9 bases spanning the gap. The CDR3 is made up of 14 amino acids. The CDR3 DNA reads TGCGCCAGCAGCTTGAGAAGCGGTTCCTACGAGCAGTACTTC. It yields the protein CASSLRSGSYEQYF.

The chain is built from TRBV11-3 and TRBJ2-7; TRBD1 is a possible D gene (5 bases). The CDR3 sequence is 12 residues long. Germline CDR1 SGHNT, CDR2 YENEEA. V was trimmed by 2 bases and J by 3 bases, leaving 5 bases between them. The CDR3 coding sequence is TGTGCCAGCAGCTTAACAGGCTACGAGCAGTACTTC. Its protein is CASSLTGYEQYF.